The T cell receptor (beta chain) under discussion was sequenced for a study of blood T cells in healthy people across ages. Study summary: About one barcoded beta molecule was captured per two T cells (by template switching).

Alongside a J-beta primer mix, a sample-barcoded 5' primer served in a second PCR lasting about 7 to 12 cycles. TCRdb ran MiXCR on the 5' RACE reads and lists one entry per CDR3 protein. The sample lists roughly 2 million distinct CDR3 sequences; just under 50% were seen once. Each sample yielded at least 6 million isolated PBMCs. Germline V gene data show CDR1 as DFQATT and CDR2 as SNEGSKA (reference sequence). The CDR3 runs to 15 residues. V trimming: 1 base; J trimming: 4 bases; junction bases outside the gene matches: 6. The genes are TRBV20-1 and TRBJ2-3; the match to TRBD2 covers 9 bases. Sequenced input: blood. This sequence originates from a woman between 40 and 50 years old in good health. In DNA form, the CDR3 reads TGCAGTGCTAGAGCCCCTAGCGGGGAGGCAGATACGCAGTATTTT. The encoded protein is CSARAPSGEADTQYF.